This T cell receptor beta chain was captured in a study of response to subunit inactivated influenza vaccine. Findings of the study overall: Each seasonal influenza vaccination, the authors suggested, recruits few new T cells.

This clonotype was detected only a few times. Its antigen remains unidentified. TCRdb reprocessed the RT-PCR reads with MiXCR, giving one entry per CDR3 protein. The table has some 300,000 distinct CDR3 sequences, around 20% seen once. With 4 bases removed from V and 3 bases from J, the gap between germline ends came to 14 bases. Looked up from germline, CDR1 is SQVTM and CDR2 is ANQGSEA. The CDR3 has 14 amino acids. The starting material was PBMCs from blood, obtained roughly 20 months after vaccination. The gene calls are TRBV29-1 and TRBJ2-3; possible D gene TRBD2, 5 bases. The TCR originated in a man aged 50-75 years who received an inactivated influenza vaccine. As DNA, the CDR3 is TGCAGCGTTGGTCAGGTAGCGAGTACAGATACGCAGTATTTT. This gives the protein CSVGQVASTDTQYF.